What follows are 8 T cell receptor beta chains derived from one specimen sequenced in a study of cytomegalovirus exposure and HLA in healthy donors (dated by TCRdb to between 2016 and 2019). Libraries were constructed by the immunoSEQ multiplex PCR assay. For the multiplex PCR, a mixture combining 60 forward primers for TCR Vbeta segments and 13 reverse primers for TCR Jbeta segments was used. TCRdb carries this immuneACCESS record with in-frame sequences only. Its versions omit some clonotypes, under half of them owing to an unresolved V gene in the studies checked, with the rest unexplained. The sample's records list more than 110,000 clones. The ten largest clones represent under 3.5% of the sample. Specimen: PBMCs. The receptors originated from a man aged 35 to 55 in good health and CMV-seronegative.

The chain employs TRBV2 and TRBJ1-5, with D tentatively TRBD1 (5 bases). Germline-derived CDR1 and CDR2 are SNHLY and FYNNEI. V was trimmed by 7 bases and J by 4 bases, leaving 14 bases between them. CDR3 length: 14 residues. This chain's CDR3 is CASNQGEGNQPQHF. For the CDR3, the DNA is TGTGCCAGCAATCAAGGGGAGGGAAATCAGCCCCAGCATTTT.

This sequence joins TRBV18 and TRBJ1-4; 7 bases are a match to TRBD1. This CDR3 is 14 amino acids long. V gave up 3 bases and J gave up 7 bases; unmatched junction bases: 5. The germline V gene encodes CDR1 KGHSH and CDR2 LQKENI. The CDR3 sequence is CASSPDRVPEKLFF. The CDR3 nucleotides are TGTGCCAGCTCACCCGACAGGGTTCCTGAAAAACTGTTTTTT.

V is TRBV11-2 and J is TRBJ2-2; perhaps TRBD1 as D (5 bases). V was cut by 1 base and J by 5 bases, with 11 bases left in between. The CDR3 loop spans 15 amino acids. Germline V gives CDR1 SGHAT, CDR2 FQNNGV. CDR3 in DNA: TGTGCCAGCAGCTTAGTGGGCAGGGCAACCGGGGAGCTGTTTTTT. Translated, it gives CASSLVGRATGELFF.

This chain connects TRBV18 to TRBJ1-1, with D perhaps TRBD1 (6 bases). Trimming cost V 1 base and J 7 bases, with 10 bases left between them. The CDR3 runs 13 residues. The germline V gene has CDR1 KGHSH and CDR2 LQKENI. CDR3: CASSPQQGGEAFF. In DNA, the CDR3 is TGTGCCAGCTCACCACAACAGGGCGGTGAAGCTTTCTTT.

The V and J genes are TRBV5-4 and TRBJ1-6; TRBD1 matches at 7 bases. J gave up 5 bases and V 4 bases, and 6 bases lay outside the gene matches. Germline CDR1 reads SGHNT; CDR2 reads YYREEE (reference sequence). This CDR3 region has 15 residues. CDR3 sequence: CASSQRQGDNSPLHF. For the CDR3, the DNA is TGTGCCAGCAGCCAACGACAGGGCGATAATTCACCCCTCCACTTT.

The CDR3 DNA reads TGCGCCAGCAGCCAAGAGGGAAAAGGGGAGTACTTC. This translates into CASSQEGKGEYF. The V gene is TRBV4-1, the J gene TRBJ2-7; perhaps TRBD1 as D (5 bases). This CDR3 comprises 12 residues. Trimming left V 0 bases short and J 11 bases short, with 11 bases between. Germline V gene sequence: CDR1 MGHRA, CDR2 YSYEKL.

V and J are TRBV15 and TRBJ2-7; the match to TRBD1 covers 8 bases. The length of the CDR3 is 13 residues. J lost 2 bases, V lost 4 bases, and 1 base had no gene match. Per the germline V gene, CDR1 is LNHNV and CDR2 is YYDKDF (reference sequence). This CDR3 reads CATSTGGAYEQYF. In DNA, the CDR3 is TGTGCCACCAGCACAGGGGGCGCCTACGAGCAGTACTTC.

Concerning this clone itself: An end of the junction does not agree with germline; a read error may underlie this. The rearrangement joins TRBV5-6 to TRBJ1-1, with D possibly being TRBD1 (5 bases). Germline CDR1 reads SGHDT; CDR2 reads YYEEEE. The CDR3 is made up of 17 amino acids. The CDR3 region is CASSWFGVGGRDPDAFF. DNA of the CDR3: TGTGCCAGCAGCTGGTTTGGAGTGGGGGGGAGAGACCCTGACGCTTTCTTT.